This entry concerns a single TCR beta chain. Its antigen remains unknown. Use of 60 Vbeta and 13 Jbeta primers characterized the PCR. Libraries were prepared by immunoSEQ multiplex PCR; TCRdb keeps only in-frame clonotypes and omits some of them. Of approximately 150,000 clones listed, 65% to 85% were seen once; the top ten hold around 6.7%. The entry originates in a study of cytomegalovirus exposure and HLA in healthy donors. General study findings and limits: The authors reported that TCR beta sequences could predict HLA-A and HLA-B alleles. These predictions were accurate for most subjects in the first cohort.

Germline V CDR1 and CDR2: MNHNY, SVGAGI (reference sequence). Trimming took off 5 bases at V and 0 bases at J, with 11 bases between the two ends. The CDR3 consists of 15 residues. The sequence came from a woman in her twenties or thirties in good health and CMV-seropositive. Sequencing input: PBMCs. The gene calls are TRBV6-6 and TRBJ2-1; tentative D call: TRBD2 (5 bases). The CDR3 sequence: CASSLDFPSYNEQFF. Written as DNA, the CDR3 is TGTGCCAGCAGTCTGGACTTCCCCTCCTACAATGAGCAGTTCTTC.